These 2 T cell receptor beta chains share one sample of origin, sequenced in a study of Tregs in tolerant kidney transplant recipients. The table came from immunoSEQ multiplex PCR; TCRdb's copy has only in-frame clones and leaves some out. The sample yields about 240,000 clones, approximately 84% seen once. Sequenced: CD4+ T cells from blood. These receptor sequences come from a human donor in good health.

The gene calls are TRBV5-1 and TRBJ2-7; D gene unclear. Germline V gene sequence: CDR1 SGHRS, CDR2 YFSETQ. This CDR3 is 15 amino acids long. V was trimmed by 5 bases and J by 1 base, leaving 16 bases between them. CDR3 sequence: CASRAGPTTSYEQYF. The CDR3 DNA follows: TGCGCCAGCAGGGCCGGGCCAACAACTTCCTACGAGCAGTACTTC.

The V call is TRBV19, the J call TRBJ2-3; TRBD2 might be the D (7 bases). V lost 9 bases and J lost 6, with 19 bases in between. From germline, CDR1 is LNHDA and CDR2 SQIVND (reference sequence). CDR3 length: 14 residues. The CDR3 sequence is CASRGGGTGDTQYF. The DNA of the CDR3 is TGTGCCAGCCGCGGCGGGGGCACCGGGGATACGCAGTATTTT.